This T cell receptor (beta chain) was obtained from a study of T cells in localized non-small cell lung cancer. Whole-study results and caveats: Appearances in adjacent lung were noted for a median approximately 61 of the top 100 tumor clones. Uninvolved adjacent lung had more T cell clonality than any other tissue, topping tumor. Greater T cell density in blood accompanied longer overall survival. Because researchers sequenced only one region of the tumor, heterogeneity is still possible.

Trimming left V 4 bases short and J 5 bases short, with 16 bases between. Germline CDR1 is MDHEN and CDR2 is SYDVKM. The length of the CDR3 is 15 residues. The method was immunoSEQ multiplex PCR; TCRdb's version includes in-frame clones alone and lacks a portion of them. The sample includes 45,000 to 60,000 clones, around 82% of them seen just once. As concerns this clone: The antigen is unknown.

The clonotype comes from a woman aged 40-75 years with stage II lung adenocarcinoma. The chain couples TRBV28 to TRBJ2-3; maybe TRBD1 (6 bases). The sample in question was PBMCs, obtained before any cancer treatment. For the CDR3, the DNA is TGTGCCAGCAGTTCGCCAGGGGCGAGGAAAGATACGCAGTATTTT. Translation: CASSSPGARKDTQYF.